This T cell receptor beta chain was identified during a study of identical twins. MiXCR, run by TCRdb on the 5' RACE reads, gives a single entry per CDR3 protein. Among about 690,000 distinct CDR3 sequences listed, over 5% were seen once. Findings and limits, study-wide: The analysis was cross-sectional rather than longitudinal within donors. Monozygotic twin pairs showed more out-of-frame TCR alpha sharing than models estimated.

The CDR3 loop spans 11 amino acids. From germline, CDR1 is LGHDT and CDR2 YNNKEL (reference sequence). The germline V and J ends were trimmed by 3 bases and 14 bases, with 12 bases remaining between them. Points on this clonotype: Its antigen is unidentified.

The V gene is TRBV3-1, the J gene TRBJ2-3; no reliable D call. The sequence derives from a man aged 18 to 29 in good health. Sequences were obtained from naive T cells sorted from blood. In DNA, the CDR3 is TGTGCCAGCAGCCACTACTTTAACTGGTATTTT. Amino acid sequence: CASSHYFNWYF.